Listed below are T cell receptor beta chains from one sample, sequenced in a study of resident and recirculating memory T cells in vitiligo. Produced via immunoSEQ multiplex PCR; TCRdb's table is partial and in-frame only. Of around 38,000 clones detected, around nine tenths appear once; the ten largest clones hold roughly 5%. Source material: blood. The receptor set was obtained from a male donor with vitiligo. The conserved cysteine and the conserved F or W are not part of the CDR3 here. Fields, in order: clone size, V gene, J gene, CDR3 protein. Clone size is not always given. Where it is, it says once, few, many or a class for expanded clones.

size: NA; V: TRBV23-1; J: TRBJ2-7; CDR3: ASSRASFYEQY
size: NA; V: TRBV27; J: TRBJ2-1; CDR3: ASSSRGAGNEQF
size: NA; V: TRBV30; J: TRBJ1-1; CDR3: AWSRTQHTEAF
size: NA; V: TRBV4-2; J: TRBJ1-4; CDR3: ASSPVADEKLF
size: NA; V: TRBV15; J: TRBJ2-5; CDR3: ATSRETSGETQY
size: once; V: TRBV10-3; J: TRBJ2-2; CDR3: AISESYTGELF
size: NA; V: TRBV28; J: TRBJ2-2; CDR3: ASSFGGGNTGELF
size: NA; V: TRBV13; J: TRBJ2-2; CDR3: ASSLGRFETGGTGELF
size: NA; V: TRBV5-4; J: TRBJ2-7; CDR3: ASSAEGSSYEQY
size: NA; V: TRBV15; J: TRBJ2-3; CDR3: ATSSQDARDRDPDTQY
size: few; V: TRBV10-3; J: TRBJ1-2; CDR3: ASAGVENYGYT
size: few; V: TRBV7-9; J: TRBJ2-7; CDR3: ASSSKDSKGYEQY
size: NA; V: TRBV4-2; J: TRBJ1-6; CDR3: ASSQDGRGQGNNSPLH
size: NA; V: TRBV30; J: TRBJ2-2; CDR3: AWSRRWGKEGELF
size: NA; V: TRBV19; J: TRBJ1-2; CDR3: ASTYGGASYGYT
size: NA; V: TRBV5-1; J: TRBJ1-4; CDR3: ASSGGPGQGMKKLF
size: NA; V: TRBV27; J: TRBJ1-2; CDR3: ASSLQRGTYGYT
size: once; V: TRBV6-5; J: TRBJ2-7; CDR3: ASSYRDSSYEQY
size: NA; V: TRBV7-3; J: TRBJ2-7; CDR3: ASSPHPGVGEQY
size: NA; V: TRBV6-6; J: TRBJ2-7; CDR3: ASSYPQGEQY
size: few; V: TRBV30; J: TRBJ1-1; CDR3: AWTGGGTEAF
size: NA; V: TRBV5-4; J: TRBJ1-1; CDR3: ASSADRGVAF
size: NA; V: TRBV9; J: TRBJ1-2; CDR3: ASSAEIHSRDYGYT
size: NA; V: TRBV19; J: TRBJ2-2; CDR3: ASSIDGATNTGELF
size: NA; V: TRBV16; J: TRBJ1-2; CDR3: ASSPPTGEKVVGGYT
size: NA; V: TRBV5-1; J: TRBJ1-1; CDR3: ASSEGYGNTEAF
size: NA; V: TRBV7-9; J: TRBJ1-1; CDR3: ASSLQGANTEAF
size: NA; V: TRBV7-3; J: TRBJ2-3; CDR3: ASSYSLGGGSTDTQY
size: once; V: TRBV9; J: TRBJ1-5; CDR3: ASSVVHLPKERDQPQH
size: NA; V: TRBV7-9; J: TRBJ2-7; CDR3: ASSLGNLYEQY
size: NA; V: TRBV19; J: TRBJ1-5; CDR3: ASSTTRQGVNQPQH
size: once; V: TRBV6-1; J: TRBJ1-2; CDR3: ASSETGVYGYT
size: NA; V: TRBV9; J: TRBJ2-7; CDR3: ASSVAAGHYEQY
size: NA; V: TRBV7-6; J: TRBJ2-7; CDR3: ASSSRGGGGYEQY
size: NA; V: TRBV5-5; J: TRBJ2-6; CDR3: ASSLTGTGGFSGANVLT
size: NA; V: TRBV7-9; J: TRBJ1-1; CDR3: ASSLGRQGKNTEAF
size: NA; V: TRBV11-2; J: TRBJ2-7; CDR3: ASSFRDRGEQY
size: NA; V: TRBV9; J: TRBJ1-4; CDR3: ASSVLGTPNEKLF
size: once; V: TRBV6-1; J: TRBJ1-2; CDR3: ASSGRDGGANT
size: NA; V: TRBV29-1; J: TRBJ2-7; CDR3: SVLTGPYEQY
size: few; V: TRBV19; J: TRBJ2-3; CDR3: ASRGQGFEDTQY
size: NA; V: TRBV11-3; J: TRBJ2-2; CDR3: ASSPGQTNTGELF
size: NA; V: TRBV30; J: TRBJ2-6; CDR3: AWSGAGAFSGANVLT
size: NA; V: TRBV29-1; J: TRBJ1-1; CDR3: SVDQEEDTEAF
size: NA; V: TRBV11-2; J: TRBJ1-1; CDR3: ASSFFRGQAEAF
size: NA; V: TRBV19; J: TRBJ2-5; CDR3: ASSRGRSETQY
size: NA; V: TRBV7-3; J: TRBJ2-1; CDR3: ASSVRLAGHNEQF
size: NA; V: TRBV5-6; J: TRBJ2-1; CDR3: ASSLGGLTYNEQF
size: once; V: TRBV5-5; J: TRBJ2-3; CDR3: ASSPYPLRTDTQY
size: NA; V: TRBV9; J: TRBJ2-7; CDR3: ASSTHAGTGSDEQY
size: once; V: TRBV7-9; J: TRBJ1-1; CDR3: ASSLGQAVGEAF
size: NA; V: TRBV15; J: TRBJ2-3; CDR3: ATRVGAGETDTQY